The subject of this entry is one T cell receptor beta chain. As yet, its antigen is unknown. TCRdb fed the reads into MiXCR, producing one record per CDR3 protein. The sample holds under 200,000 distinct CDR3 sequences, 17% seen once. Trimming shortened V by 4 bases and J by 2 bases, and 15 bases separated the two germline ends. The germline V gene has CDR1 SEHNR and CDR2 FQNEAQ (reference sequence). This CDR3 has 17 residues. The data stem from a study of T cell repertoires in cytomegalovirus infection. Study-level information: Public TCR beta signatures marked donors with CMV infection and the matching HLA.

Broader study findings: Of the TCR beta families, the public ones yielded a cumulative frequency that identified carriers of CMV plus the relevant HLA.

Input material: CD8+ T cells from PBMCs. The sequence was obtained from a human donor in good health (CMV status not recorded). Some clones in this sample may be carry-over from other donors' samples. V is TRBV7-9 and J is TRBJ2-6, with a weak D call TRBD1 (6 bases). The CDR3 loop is CASSSPTGKTGANVLTF. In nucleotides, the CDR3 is TGTGCCAGCAGCTCCCCTACAGGGAAAACTGGGGCCAACGTCCTGACTTTC.